One sample yielded the 3 T cell receptor beta chains listed below, sequenced in a study of cytomegalovirus exposure and HLA in healthy donors. Data came from immunoSEQ multiplex PCR; TCRdb stores just in-frame clones and leaves some out. Of 70,000 to 75,000 clones listed, around 94% are singletons. Sequencing was carried out using PBMCs. The receptor source for this set is a woman aged 18-29 years in good health and CMV-seropositive.

The rearrangement uses TRBV27 and TRBJ2-1, with no clear D. Germline CDR1 reads MNHEY; CDR2 reads SMNVEV (reference sequence). The CDR3 covers 13 residues. V was clipped by 1 base and J by 5 bases, with 6 bases between them. The CDR3 DNA reads TGTGCCAGCAGTTTATTGGCGGACAATGAGCAGTTCTTC. Amino acids: CASSLLADNEQFF.

The CDR3 DNA is TGTGCCAGCGAGGCTGAAAAACTGTTTTTT. This codes for CASEAEKLFF. The J gene is TRBJ1-4, the V gene TRBV2; D not resolved. The CDR3 sequence is 10 residues long. V was shortened by 8 bases and J by 7 bases, with 5 bases between the two germline ends. Germline V gene sequence: CDR1 SNHLY, CDR2 FYNNEI.

This sequence joins TRBV7-2 and TRBJ2-2; possible D gene TRBD2, 7 bases. The CDR3 extends over 16 amino acids. V was trimmed by 1 base and J by 13 bases, leaving 22 bases between them. The V gene's germline CDR1 is SGHTA and CDR2 FQGNSA. The CDR3 sequence is CASSLVLAGATAPLFF. The DNA for the CDR3 is TGTGCCAGCAGCTTAGTTCTGGCGGGGGCTACAGCCCCGCTGTTTTTT. The full variable domain, rest sourced from reference TRBV7-2 and TRBJ2-2, is GAGVSQSPSNKVTEKGKDVELRCDPISGHTALYWYRQSLGQGLEFLIYFQGNSAPDKSGLPSDRFSAERTGGSVSTLTIQRTQQEDSAVYLCASSLVLAGATAPLFFGEGSRLTVL.